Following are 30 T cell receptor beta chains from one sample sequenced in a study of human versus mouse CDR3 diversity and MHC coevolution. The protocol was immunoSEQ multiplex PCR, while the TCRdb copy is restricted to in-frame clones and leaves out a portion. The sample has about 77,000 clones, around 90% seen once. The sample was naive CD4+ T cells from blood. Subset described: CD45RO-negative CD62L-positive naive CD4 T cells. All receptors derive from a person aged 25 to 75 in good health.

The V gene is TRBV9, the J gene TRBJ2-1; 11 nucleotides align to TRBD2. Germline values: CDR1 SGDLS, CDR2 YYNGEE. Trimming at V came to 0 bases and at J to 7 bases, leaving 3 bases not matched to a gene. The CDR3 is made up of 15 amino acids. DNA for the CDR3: TGTGCCAGCAGCGTAGTAGCGGGAGGGGGGAATGAGCAGTTCTTC. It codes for CASSVVAGGGNEQFF.

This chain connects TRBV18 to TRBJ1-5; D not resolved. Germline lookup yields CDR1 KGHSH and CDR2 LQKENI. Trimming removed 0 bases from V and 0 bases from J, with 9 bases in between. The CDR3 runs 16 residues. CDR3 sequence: CASSPPGRDSNQPQHF. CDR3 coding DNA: TGTGCCAGCTCACCACCCGGTCGGGATAGCAATCAGCCCCAGCATTTT.

The CDR3 DNA is TGTGCCAGTAGGTCCGACAGGAGCACTGAAGCTTTCTTT. Its translation: CASRSDRSTEAFF. The chain couples TRBV19 to TRBJ1-1; D perhaps matches TRBD1 (6 bases). Trimming removed 6 bases from V and 4 bases from J, with 12 bases in between. The CDR3 loop spans 13 amino acids. Germline CDR1 and CDR2: LNHDA and SQIVND (reference sequence).

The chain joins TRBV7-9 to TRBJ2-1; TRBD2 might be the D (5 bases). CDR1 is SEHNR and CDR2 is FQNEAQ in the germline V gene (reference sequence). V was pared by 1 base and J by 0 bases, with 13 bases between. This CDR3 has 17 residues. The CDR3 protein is CASSLVSGIGSYNEQFF. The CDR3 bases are TGTGCCAGCAGCTTAGTGTCCGGGATAGGCTCCTACAATGAGCAGTTCTTC.

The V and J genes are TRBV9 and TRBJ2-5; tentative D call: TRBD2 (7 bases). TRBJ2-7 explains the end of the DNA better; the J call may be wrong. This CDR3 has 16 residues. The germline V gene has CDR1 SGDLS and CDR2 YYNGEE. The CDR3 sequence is CASSVGGRETSYEQYF. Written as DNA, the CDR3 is TGTGCCAGCAGCGTGGGGGGGCGGGAGACGTCCTACGAGCAGTACTTC.

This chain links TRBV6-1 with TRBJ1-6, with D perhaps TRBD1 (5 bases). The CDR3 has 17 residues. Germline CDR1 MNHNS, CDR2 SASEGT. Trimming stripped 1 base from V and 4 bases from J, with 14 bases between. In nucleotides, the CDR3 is TGTGCCAGCAGTGAAGTTTTAGGGAGGGGATATAATTCACCCCTCCACTTT. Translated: CASSEVLGRGYNSPLHF.

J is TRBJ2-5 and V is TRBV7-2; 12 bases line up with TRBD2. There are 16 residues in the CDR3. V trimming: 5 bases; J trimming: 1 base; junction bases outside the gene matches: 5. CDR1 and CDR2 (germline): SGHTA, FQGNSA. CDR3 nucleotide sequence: TGTGCCAGCAGCCTCAGACTAGCGGGGGTCCAAGAGACCCAGTACTTC. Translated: CASSLRLAGVQETQYF.

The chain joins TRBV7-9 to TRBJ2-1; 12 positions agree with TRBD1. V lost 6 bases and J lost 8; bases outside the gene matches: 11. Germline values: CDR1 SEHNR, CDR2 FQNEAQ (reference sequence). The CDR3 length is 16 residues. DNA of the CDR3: TGTGCCAGCAGACCCTCCGGGACAGGGGGCTTACATGAGCAGTTCTTC. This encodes CASRPSGTGGLHEQFF.

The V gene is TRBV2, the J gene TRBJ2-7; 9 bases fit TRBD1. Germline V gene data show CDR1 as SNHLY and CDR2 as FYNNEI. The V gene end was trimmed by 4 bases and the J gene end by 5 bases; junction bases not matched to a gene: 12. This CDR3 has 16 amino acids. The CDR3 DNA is TGTGCCAGCAGTGCCTCCCGACAGGGGGTAATAAACGAGCAGTACTTC. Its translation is CASSASRQGVINEQYF. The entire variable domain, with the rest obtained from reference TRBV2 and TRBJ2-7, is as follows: EPEVTQTPSHQVTQMGQEVILRCVPISNHLYFYWYRQILGQKVEFLVSFYNNEISEKSEIFDDQFSVERPDGSNFTLKIRSTKLEDSAMYFCASSASRQGVINEQYFGPGTRLTVT.

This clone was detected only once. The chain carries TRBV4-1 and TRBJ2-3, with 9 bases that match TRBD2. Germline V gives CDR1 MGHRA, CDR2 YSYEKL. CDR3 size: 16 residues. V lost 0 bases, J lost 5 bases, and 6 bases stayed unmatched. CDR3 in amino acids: CASSQDQSAGGDTQYF. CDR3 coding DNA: TGCGCCAGCAGCCAAGATCAGTCAGCGGGAGGAGATACGCAGTATTTT.

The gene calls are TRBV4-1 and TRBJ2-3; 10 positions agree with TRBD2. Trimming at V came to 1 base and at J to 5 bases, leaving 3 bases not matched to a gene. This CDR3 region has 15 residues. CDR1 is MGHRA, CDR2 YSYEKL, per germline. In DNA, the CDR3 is TGCGCCAGCAGCCAAGCTAGCGGGAGTATAGATACGCAGTATTTT. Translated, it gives CASSQASGSIDTQYF.

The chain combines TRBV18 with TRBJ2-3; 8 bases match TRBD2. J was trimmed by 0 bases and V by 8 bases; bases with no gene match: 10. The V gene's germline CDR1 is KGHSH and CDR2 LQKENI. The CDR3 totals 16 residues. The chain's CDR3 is CASSPLSSGSTDTQYF. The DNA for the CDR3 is TGTGCCAGCAGTCCCTTGTCTAGCGGGAGCACAGATACGCAGTATTTT.

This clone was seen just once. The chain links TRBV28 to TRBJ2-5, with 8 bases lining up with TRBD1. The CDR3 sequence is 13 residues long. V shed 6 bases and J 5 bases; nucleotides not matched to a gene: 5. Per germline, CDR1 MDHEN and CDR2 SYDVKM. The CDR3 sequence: CASRTGASETQYF. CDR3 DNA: TGTGCCAGCAGGACAGGGGCATCGGAGACCCAGTACTTC.

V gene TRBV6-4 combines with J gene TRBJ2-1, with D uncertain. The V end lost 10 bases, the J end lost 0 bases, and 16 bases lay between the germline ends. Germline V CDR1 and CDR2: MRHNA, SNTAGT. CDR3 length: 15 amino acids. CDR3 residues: CANLITILSYNEQFF. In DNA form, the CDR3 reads TGTGCCAACCTTATTACAATTCTCTCCTACAATGAGCAGTTCTTC.

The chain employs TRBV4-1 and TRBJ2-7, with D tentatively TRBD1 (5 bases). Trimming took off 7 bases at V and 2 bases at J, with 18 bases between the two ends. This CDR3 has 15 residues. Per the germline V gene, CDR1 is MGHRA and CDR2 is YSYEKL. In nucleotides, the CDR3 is TGCGCCAGCAACCCAACAGGAAGAGAAACCTACGAGCAGTACTTC. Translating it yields CASNPTGRETYEQYF.

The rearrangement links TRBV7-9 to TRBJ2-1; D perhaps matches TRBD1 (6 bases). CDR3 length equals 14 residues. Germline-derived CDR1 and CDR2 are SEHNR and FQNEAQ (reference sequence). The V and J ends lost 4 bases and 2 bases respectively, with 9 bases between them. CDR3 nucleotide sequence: TGTGCCAGCAGCTCCAGGGGAACCTACAATGAGCAGTTCTTC. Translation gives CASSSRGTYNEQFF.

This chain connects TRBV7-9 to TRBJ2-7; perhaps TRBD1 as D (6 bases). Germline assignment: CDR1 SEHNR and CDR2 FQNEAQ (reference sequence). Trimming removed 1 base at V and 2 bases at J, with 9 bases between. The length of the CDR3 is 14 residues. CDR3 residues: CASSLDRDTYEQYF. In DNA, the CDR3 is TGTGCCAGCAGCTTAGATCGGGACACCTACGAGCAGTACTTC.

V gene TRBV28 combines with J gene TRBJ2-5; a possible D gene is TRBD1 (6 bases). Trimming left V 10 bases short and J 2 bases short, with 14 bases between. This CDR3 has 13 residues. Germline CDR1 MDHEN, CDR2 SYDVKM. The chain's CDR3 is CATLQGLQETQYF. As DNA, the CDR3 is TGTGCCACCTTACAGGGCCTGCAAGAGACCCAGTACTTC.

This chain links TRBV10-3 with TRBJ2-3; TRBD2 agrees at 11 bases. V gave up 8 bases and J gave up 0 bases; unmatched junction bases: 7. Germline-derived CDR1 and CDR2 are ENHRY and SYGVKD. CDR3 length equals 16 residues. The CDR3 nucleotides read TGTGCCATCGGGGGGACTAGCGGCCTTAGCACAGATACGCAGTATTTT. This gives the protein CAIGGTSGLSTDTQYF.

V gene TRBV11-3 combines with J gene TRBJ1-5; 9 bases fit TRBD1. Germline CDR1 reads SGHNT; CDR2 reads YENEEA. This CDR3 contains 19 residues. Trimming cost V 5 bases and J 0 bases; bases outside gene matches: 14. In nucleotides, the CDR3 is TGTGCCAGCAGCCCAGCGGGTACAGGGGGCGACCCTAGCAATCAGCCCCAGCATTTT. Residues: CASSPAGTGGDPSNQPQHF.

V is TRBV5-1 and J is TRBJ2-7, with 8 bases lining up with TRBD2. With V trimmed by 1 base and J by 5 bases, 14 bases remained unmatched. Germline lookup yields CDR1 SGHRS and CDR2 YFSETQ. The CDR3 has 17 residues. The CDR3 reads CASSLLLAGGSRDEQYF. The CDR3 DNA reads TGCGCCAGCAGCTTGTTATTGGCGGGAGGTTCGCGGGACGAGCAGTACTTC. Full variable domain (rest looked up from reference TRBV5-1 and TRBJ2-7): KAGVTQTPRYLIKTRGQQVTLSCSPISGHRSVSWYQQTPGQGLQFLFEYFSETQRNKGNFPGRFSGRQFSNSRSEMNVSTLELGDSALYLCASSLLLAGGSRDEQYFGPGTRLTVT.

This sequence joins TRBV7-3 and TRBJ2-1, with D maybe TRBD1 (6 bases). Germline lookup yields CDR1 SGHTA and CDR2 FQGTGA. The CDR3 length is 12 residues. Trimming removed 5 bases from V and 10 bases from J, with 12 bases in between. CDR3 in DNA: TGTGCCAGCAGCGCGCCCACAGGGGAGCAGTTCTTC. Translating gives CASSAPTGEQFF. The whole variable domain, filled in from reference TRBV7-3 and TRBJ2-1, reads GAGVSQTPSNKVTEKGKYVELRCDPISGHTALYWYRQSLGQGPEFLIYFQGTGAADDSGLPNDRFFAVRPEGSVSTLKIQRTERGDSAVYLCASSAPTGEQFFGPGTRLTVL.

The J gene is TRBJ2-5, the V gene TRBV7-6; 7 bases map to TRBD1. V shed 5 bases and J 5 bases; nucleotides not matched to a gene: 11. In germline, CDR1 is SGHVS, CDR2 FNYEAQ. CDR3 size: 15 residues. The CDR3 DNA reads TGTGCCAGCAGCCTATCGATAGGACAGGAGGAGACCCAGTACTTC. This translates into CASSLSIGQEETQYF.

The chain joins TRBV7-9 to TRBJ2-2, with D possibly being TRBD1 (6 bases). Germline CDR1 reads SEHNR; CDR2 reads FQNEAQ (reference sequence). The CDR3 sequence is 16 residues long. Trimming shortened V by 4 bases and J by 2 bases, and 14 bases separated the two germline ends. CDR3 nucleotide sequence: TGTGCCAGCAGCTCCCCACAGGGAATTAACACCGGGGAGCTGTTTTTT. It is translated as CASSSPQGINTGELFF.

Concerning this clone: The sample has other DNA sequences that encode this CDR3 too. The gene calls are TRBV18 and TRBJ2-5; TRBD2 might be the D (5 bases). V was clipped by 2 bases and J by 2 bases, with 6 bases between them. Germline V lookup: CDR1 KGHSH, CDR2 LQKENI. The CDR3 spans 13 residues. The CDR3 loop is CASSPSGQETQYF. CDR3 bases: TGTGCCAGCTCACCATCGGGACAAGAGACCCAGTACTTC.

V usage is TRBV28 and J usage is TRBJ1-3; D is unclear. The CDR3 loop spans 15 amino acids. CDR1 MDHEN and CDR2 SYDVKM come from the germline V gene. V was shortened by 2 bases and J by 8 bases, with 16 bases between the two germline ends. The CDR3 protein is CASSLRQSLLDTIYF. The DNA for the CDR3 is TGTGCCAGCAGTTTACGGCAGTCACTACTTGACACCATATATTTT.

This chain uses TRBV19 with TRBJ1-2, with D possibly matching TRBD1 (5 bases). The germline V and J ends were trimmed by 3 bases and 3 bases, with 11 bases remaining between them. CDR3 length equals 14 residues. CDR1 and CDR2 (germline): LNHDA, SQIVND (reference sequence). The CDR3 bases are TGTGCCAGTAGTATTGGACACCGAGACTATGGCTACACCTTC. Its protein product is CASSIGHRDYGYTF.

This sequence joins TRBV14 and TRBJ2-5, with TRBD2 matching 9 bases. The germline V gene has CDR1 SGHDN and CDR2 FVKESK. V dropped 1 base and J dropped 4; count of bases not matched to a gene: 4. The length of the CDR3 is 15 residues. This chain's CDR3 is CASSQVAGAGETQYF. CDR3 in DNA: TGTGCCAGCAGCCAAGTAGCGGGAGCGGGAGAGACCCAGTACTTC.

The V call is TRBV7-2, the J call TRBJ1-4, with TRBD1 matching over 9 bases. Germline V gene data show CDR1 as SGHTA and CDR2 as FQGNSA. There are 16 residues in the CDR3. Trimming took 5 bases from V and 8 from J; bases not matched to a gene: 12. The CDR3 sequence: CASSLKQGAIREKLFF. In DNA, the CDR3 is TGTGCCAGCAGCCTTAAACAGGGGGCGATTAGAGAAAAACTGTTTTTT. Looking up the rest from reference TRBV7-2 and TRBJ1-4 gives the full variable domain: GAGVSQSPSNKVTEKGKDVELRCDPISGHTALYWYRQSLGQGLEFLIYFQGNSAPDKSGLPSDRFSAERTGGSVSTLTIQRTQQEDSAVYLCASSLKQGAIREKLFFGSGTQLSVL.

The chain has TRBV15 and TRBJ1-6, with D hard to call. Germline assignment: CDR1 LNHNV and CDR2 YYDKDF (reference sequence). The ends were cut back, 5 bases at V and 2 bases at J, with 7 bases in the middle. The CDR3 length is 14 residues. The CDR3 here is CATSGEPYNSPLHF. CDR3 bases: TGTGCCACCAGCGGGGAGCCCTATAATTCACCCCTCCACTTT.